This paragraph reports one TCR beta chain. The entry originates in a study of blood T cell repertoires in COVID-19. Study summary: Donors in the United States, Italy and Spain gave samples during acute or convalescent COVID-19.

The assay was immunoSEQ multiplex PCR, and TCRdb's table has in-frame clones only and misses some. The repertoire holds nearly 25,000 clones, with roughly 87% as singletons. CDR3 length: 14 residues. Germline-derived CDR1 and CDR2 are SGHRS and YFSETQ. V dropped 0 bases and J dropped 2; count of bases not matched to a gene: 2. V is TRBV5-1 and J is TRBJ2-7; TRBD1 agrees at 7 bases. Sequenced: peripheral blood. The sequence was collected from a man aged 65 to 79 with acute or convalescent COVID-19. In DNA, the CDR3 is TGCGCCAGCAGCTTGGTCCAGGGGGCCTACGAGCAGTACTTC. Translating gives CASSLVQGAYEQYF.